These 22 T cell receptor beta chains originate from one sample sequenced in a study of regulatory T cells in long-lasting Graves disease. As to time point: newly diagnosed GD, antithyroid drugs for less than 3 months. Following extraction of RNA from PBMCs, that RNA was used to make the TCR library. Researchers made TCR beta libraries by using iRepertoire HTBI primers and running Arm-PCR on CDR3 regions. TCRdb recomputed calls from the multiplex PCR reads with MiXCR, one row per CDR3 protein. The sample records 420,000 or so distinct CDR3 sequences, roughly 15% being singletons. These same data were also listed under a study on T cells in Graves' hyperthyroidism and ophthalmopathy.

This material consisted of peripheral blood mononuclear cells (PBMCs), taken at new diagnosis, from a patient treated with antithyroid drugs. The receptors originated from a woman between 18 and 30 years old with Graves disease.

In its sample, this clonotype was seen a few times. The genes are TRBV5-1 and TRBJ2-5; TRBD1 matches at 8 bases. The CDR3 extends over 16 amino acids. Germline CDR1 reads SGHRS; CDR2 reads YFSETQ. Trimming at V came to 2 bases and at J to 0 bases, leaving 6 bases not matched to a gene. The CDR3 DNA sequence: TGCGCCAGCAGCTTCCGGACAGGGACGTACCAAGAGACCCAGTACTTC. It translates to CASSFRTGTYQETQYF. The entire variable domain, with the rest obtained from reference TRBV5-1 and TRBJ2-5, is as follows: KAGVTQTPRYLIKTRGQQVTLSCSPISGHRSVSWYQQTPGQGLQFLFEYFSETQRNKGNFPGRFSGRQFSNSRSEMNVSTLELGDSALYLCASSFRTGTYQETQYFGPGTRLLVL.

The chain uses TRBV5-4 and TRBJ1-1; D unresolved. The CDR3 covers 14 residues. V dropped 4 bases and J dropped 3 bases, with 13 bases sitting between them. Germline CDR1 SGHNT, CDR2 YYREEE (reference sequence). This chain's CDR3 is CASSMDVWDTEAFF. The CDR3 coding sequence is TGTGCCAGCAGCATGGACGTGTGGGACACTGAAGCTTTCTTT.

The rearrangement joins TRBV6-1 to TRBJ2-5; 9 positions match TRBD2. Germline trimming cut 6 bases from V and 5 bases from J; bases unmatched to any gene: 10. In germline, CDR1 is MNHNS, CDR2 SASEGT. This CDR3 comprises 15 residues. The CDR3: CASRLSGGGSETQYF. The CDR3 DNA sequence: TGTGCCAGCAGGCTTAGCGGGGGCGGGTCTGAGACCCAGTACTTC.

This clonotype was counted at least ten times. The chain employs TRBV27 and TRBJ2-7; TRBD2 is a possible D gene (5 bases). Trimming cost V 0 bases and J 0 bases, with 18 bases left between them. The CDR3 contains 18 residues. CDR1 and CDR2 from the germline V gene are MNHEY and SMNVEV (reference sequence). CDR3 DNA sequence: TGTGCCAGCAGTTTATCGAAGGTGGCGGGTAGGAGCTCCTACGAGCAGTACTTC. Protein sequence: CASSLSKVAGRSSYEQYF.

This clonotype was recorded at least ten times. J is TRBJ2-7 and V is TRBV6-1; 7 positions match TRBD2. In germline, CDR1 is MNHNS, CDR2 SASEGT. The CDR3 is 15 amino acids. Trimming took 4 bases from V and 2 from J; bases not matched to a gene: 8. The CDR3 loop is CASSGRDGGTYEQYF. As DNA, the CDR3 is TGTGCCAGCAGTGGCCGGGACGGGGGGACCTACGAGCAGTACTTC.

V usage is TRBV19 and J usage is TRBJ1-4, with a possible D match to TRBD1 (5 bases). Germline-derived CDR1 and CDR2 are LNHDA and SQIVND (reference sequence). V was cut by 8 bases and J by 7 bases, with 14 bases left in between. The CDR3 spans 13 residues. The chain's CDR3 is CASSGRGREKLFF. The CDR3 DNA sequence: TGTGCCAGTTCCGGCCGGGGACGTGAAAAACTGTTTTTT.

This clonotype was recorded at least ten times. At one end, the junction sequence differs from germline, possibly due to a read error. J is TRBJ1-2 and V is TRBV4-3, with 8 bases fitting TRBD1. This CDR3 contains 14 residues. Germline loops: CDR1 LGHNA, CDR2 YSLEER. As DNA, the CDR3 is TGTGCCAGCAGTAGAGGAACAGGGGGCTATGGCTACACCTTC. This gives the protein CASSRGTGGYGYTF.

This clonotype has more than one count but fewer than ten. The genes are TRBV2 and TRBJ1-1; 12 nucleotides match TRBD1. The CDR3 loop spans 16 amino acids. The V gene's germline CDR1 is SNHLY and CDR2 FYNNEI. Unmatched junction bases numbered 7, after V lost 7 bases and J lost 1 base. For the CDR3, the DNA is TGTGCCAGCACCCGGGACAGGGGGCCCGGGAACACTGAAGCTTTCTTT. The encoded protein is CASTRDRGPGNTEAFF.

V gene TRBV6-5 combines with J gene TRBJ2-7, with TRBD2 matching 9 bases. J lost 2 bases, V lost 2 bases, and 10 bases had no gene match. Per the germline V gene, CDR1 is MNHEY and CDR2 is SVGAGI. This CDR3 is 17 amino acids long. This CDR3 reads CASSYAPIAGVTYEQYF. CDR3 DNA: TGTGCCAGCAGTTACGCCCCCATAGCGGGGGTCACCTACGAGCAGTACTTC.

This clonotype was seen at least ten times. The chain combines TRBV20-1 with TRBJ2-1; possibly TRBD2 for D (6 bases). Trimming removed 6 bases at V and 6 bases at J, with 12 bases between. Germline loops: CDR1 DFQATT, CDR2 SNEGSKA (reference sequence). This CDR3 has 12 amino acids. The CDR3 DNA reads as TGCAGTGCGAGACTAGTCAGCAATGAGCAGTTCTTC. Translating it yields CSARLVSNEQFF.

In this sample, this clonotype turned up many times. The chain recombines TRBV7-9 with TRBJ1-4; the match to TRBD1 covers 7 bases. The germline V gene has CDR1 SEHNR and CDR2 FQNEAQ (reference sequence). The V segment lost 1 base and the J segment 10 bases; nucleotides outside the gene matches: 18. The CDR3 is 18 residues long. The CDR3 nucleotides are TGTGCCAGCAGCTTAGTAAGACAGGGAGGAACGCTAGCGGGAAAACTGTTTTTT. It translates to CASSLVRQGGTLAGKLFF.

This chain uses TRBV4-1 with TRBJ2-7; the D is unclear. Germline V gene data show CDR1 as MGHRA and CDR2 as YSYEKL. The ends were cut back, 1 base at V and 0 bases at J, with 7 bases in the middle. The CDR3 length is 14 residues. CDR3: CASSQASSSYEQYF. The DNA for the CDR3 is TGCGCCAGCAGCCAAGCGTCTAGCTCCTACGAGCAGTACTTC.

The V gene is TRBV6-1, the J gene TRBJ2-3; D may be TRBD2 (6 bases). Germline V CDR1 and CDR2: MNHNS, SASEGT. V lost 6 bases, J lost 0 bases, and 16 bases lay in between. There are 16 residues in the CDR3. The CDR3 sequence is CASRWGVGRSTDTQYF. Here the CDR3 DNA reads TGTGCCAGCAGATGGGGGGTAGGGAGAAGCACAGATACGCAGTATTTT.

In its sample, this clonotype was seen many times. The V and J genes are TRBV6-1 and TRBJ1-1; D remains ambiguous. The CDR3 is 15 residues long. Germline CDR1 MNHNS, CDR2 SASEGT. The V gene lost 6 bases and the J gene lost 0 bases, with 14 bases spanning the gap. CDR3 in amino acids: CASRRTSVLNTEAFF. Here the CDR3 DNA reads TGTGCCAGCAGGCGGACGTCGGTATTGAACACTGAAGCTTTCTTT.

This clonotype was detected ten times or more. This sequence joins TRBV2 and TRBJ1-1; unclear D gene. Germline V lookup: CDR1 SNHLY, CDR2 FYNNEI. V was shortened by 6 bases and J by 1 base, with 9 bases between the two germline ends. The CDR3 runs to 13 residues. Here the CDR3 DNA reads TGTGCCAGCAGGCGCGAAGAGAACACTGAAGCTTTCTTT. Protein product: CASRREENTEAFF.

This clonotype was counted many times. The gene calls are TRBV29-1 and TRBJ2-1; 7 nucleotides line up with TRBD1. CDR1 SQVTM and CDR2 ANQGSEA come from the germline V gene. V was clipped by 5 bases and J by 0 bases; unmatched bases: 4. The CDR3 is made up of 14 amino acids. For the CDR3, the DNA is TGCAGCGTTCGGGACAGAGGCTCCTACAATGAGCAGTTCTTC. This codes for CSVRDRGSYNEQFF.

This clonotype has just a few counts. V and J are TRBV20-1 and TRBJ2-7; D may be TRBD2 (6 bases). The ends were cut back, 3 bases at V and 3 bases at J, with 12 bases in the middle. Germline lookup yields CDR1 DFQATT and CDR2 SNEGSKA (reference sequence). The CDR3 is 13 amino acids. CDR3 DNA sequence: TGCAGTGCTAGTGGCGGGAATCGCTACGAGCAGTACTTC. This codes for CSASGGNRYEQYF.

Points on this clonotype: This sequence may be a read error, since a much larger clone differs from it by one base. The chain couples TRBV13 to TRBJ2-7; no reliable D call. The CDR3 is made up of 13 amino acids. The germline CDR1 and CDR2 sequences are PRHDT and FYEKMQ (reference sequence). The V end lost 2 bases, the J end lost 2 bases, and 7 bases lay between the germline ends. DNA for the CDR3: TGTGCCAGCAGCTTATCGTTCGCCTACGAGCAGTACTTC. It translates to CASSLSFAYEQYF.

CDR3 DNA: TGTGCCAGCCCAGGGGACGGACCCTACGAGCAGTACTTC. Translating it yields CASPGDGPYEQYF. This chain links TRBV6-2 or TRBV6-3 with TRBJ2-7, with D perhaps TRBD1 (6 bases). The V and J ends lost 8 bases and 2 bases respectively, with 13 bases between them. There are 13 residues in the CDR3. Germline V gene sequence: CDR1 MNHEY, CDR2 SVGEGT.

CDR3 loop: CASSTGTAARTQYF. In DNA, the CDR3 is TGTGCCAGTAGTACTGGGACCGCGGCGAGGACCCAGTACTTC. The chain is built from TRBV19 and TRBJ2-5, with D perhaps assigned TRBD1 or TRBD2 (5 bases each). Per the germline V gene, CDR1 is LNHDA and CDR2 is SQIVND (reference sequence). With 4 bases removed from V and 7 bases from J, the gap between germline ends came to 16 bases. This CDR3 is 14 amino acids long.

At least ten counts were recorded for this clonotype. The chain employs TRBV20-1 and TRBJ1-2, with D tentatively TRBD1 (6 bases). This CDR3 is built from 15 residues. V dropped 3 bases and J dropped 3 bases, with 17 bases sitting between them. The germline V gene encodes CDR1 DFQATT and CDR2 SNEGSKA (reference sequence). CDR3 coding DNA: TGCAGTGCTAGTAGCGGCAGGGGAAACGACTATGGCTACACCTTC. It yields the protein CSASSGRGNDYGYTF.

This clonotype was found many times. The chain uses TRBV12-3 or TRBV12-4 and TRBJ1-1; tentatively, D is TRBD1 (5 bases). V was clipped by 1 base and J by 7 bases, with 10 bases between them. The length of the CDR3 is 13 residues. The CDR3 protein is CASSLVGAGEAFF. The CDR3 DNA follows: TGTGCCAGCAGTTTAGTAGGGGCCGGTGAAGCTTTCTTT.